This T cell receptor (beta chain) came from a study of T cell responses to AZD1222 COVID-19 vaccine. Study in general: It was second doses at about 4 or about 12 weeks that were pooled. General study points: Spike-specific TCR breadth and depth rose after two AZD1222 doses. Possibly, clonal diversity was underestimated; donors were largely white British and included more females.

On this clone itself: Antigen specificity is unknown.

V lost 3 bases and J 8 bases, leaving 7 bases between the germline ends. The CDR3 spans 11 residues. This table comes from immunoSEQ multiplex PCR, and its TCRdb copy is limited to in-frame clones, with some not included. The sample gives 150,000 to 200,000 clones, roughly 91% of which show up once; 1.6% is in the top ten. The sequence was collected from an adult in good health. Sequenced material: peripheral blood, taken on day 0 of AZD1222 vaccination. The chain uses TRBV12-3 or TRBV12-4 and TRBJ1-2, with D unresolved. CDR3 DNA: TGTGCCAGCAGTTTCGGTGCCGGCTACACCTTC. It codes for CASSFGAGYTF.